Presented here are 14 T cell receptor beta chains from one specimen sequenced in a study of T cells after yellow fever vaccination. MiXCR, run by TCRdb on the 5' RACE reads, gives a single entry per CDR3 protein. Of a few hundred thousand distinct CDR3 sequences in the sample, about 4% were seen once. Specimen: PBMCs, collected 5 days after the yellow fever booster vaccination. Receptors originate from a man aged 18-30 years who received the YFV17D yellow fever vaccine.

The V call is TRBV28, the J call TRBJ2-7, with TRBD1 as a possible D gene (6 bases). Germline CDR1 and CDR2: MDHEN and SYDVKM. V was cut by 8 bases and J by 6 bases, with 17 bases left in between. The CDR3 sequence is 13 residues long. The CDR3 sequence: CASSSGVLSEQYV. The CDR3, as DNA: TGTGCCAGCTCCTCAGGGGTGTTAAGCGAGCAGTACGTC.

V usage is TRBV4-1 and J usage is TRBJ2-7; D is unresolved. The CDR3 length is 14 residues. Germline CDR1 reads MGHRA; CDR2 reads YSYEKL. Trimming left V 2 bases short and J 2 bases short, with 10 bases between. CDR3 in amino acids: CASSQQARTYEQYF. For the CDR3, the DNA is TGCGCCAGCAGCCAACAGGCTAGGACCTACGAGCAGTACTTC.

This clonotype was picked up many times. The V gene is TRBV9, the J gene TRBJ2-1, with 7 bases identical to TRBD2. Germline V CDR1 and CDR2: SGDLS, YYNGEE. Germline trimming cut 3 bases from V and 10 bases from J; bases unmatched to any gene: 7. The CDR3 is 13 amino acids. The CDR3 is CASSGLAALEQFF. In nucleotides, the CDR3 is TGTGCCAGCAGCGGGCTAGCGGCCCTCGAGCAGTTCTTC.

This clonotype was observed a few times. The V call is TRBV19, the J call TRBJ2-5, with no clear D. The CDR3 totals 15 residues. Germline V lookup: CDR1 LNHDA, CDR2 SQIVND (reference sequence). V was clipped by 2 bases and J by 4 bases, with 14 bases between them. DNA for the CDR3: TGTGCCAGTAGTATAAGCGCCTTTAAAGGAGAGACCCAGTACTTC. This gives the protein CASSISAFKGETQYF.

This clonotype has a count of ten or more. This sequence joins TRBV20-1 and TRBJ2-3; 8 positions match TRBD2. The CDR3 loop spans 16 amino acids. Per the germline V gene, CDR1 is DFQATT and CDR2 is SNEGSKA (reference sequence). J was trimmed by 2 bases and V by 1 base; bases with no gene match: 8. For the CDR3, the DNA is TGCAGTGCTAGAGCCCGGTCTAGCGGGTACACAGATACGCAGTATTTT. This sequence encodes CSARARSSGYTDTQYF.

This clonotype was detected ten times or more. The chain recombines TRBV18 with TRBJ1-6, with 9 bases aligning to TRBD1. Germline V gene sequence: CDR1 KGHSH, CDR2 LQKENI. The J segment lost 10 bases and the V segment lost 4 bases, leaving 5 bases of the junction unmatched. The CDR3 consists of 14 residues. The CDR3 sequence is CASSRTGEGSPLHF. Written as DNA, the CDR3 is TGTGCCAGCTCACGGACAGGGGAGGGATCACCCCTCCACTTT.

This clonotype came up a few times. CDR3 protein: CASSNWGGNTEAFF. For the CDR3, the DNA is TGTGCCAGCAGCAACTGGGGGGGGAACACTGAAGCTTTCTTT. V usage is TRBV6-5 and J usage is TRBJ1-1, with a weak D call TRBD1 (5 bases). With 6 bases removed from V and 1 base from J, the gap between germline ends came to 12 bases. Germline CDR1 is MNHEY and CDR2 is SVGAGI. The length of the CDR3 is 14 residues.

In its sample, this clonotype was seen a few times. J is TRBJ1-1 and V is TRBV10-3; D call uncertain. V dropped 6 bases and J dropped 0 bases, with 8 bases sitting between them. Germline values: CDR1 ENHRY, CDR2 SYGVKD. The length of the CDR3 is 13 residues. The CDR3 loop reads CAIRVSMNTEAFF. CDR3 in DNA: TGTGCCATCAGGGTTTCAATGAACACTGAAGCTTTCTTT.

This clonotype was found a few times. CDR3 nucleotides: TGTGCCAGCAGCCGACAGGGGGATGAGAACACCGGGGAGCTGTTTTTT. Amino acid sequence: CASSRQGDENTGELFF. The chain carries TRBV5-6 and TRBJ2-2, with TRBD1 identical over 9 bases. Germline V gene sequence: CDR1 SGHDT, CDR2 YYEEEE. Trimming removed 4 bases from V and 1 base from J; junction bases left unmatched: 5. The CDR3 sequence is 16 residues long.

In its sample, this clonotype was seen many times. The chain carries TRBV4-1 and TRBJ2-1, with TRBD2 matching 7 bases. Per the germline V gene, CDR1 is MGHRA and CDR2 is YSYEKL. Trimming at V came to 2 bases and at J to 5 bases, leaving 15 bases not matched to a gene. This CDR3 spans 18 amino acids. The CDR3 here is CASSQLKFRGRGDNEQFF. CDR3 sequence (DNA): TGCGCCAGCAGCCAACTTAAATTCCGGGGCCGGGGGGACAATGAGCAGTTCTTC.

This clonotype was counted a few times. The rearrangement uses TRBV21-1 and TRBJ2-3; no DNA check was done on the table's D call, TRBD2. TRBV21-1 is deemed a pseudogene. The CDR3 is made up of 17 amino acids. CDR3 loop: CASSPLGAGGPTDTQYF. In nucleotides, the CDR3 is TGTGCCAGCTCCCCCTTAGGAGCGGGGGGTCCCACAGATACGCAGTATTTT.

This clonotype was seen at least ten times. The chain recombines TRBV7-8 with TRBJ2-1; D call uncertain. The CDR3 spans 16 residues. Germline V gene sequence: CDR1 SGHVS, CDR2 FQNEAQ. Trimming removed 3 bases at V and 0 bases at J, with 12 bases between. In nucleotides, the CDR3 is TGTGCCAGCAGCTTCTATCCGGCCGGCTCCTACAATGAGCAGTTCTTC. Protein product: CASSFYPAGSYNEQFF.

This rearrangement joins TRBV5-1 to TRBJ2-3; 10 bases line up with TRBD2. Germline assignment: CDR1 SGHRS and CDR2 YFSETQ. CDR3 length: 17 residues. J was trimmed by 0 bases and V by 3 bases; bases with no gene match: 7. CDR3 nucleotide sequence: TGCGCCAGCAGCTCTCTAGGACTAGCGGCGAGCACAGATACGCAGTATTTT. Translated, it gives CASSSLGLAASTDTQYF.

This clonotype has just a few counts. This CDR3 is CASTHPGNGSPLHF. The CDR3 DNA is TGTGCCAGCACCCATCCCGGGAATGGGTCACCCCTCCACTTT. J is TRBJ1-6 and V is TRBV3-2; TRBD1 was called by the table and not checked on the DNA. TRBV3-2 is a pseudogene locus. This CDR3 is 14 amino acids long.